The 9 T cell receptor beta chains in this list originate from one sample, sequenced in a study of CD8+ T cells in alopecia areata. After isolation, RNA underwent reverse transcription to generate cDNA as the sequencing template. Assay used: immunoSEQ multiplex PCR; TCRdb lists only in-frame clones, some missing. The repertoire includes roughly 130,000 clones, around 50% of them detected once, and 4.5% sits in the top ten. The source material was CD4+ T cells sorted from blood, sampled at week 0. These receptors all stem from a human donor with alopecia areata.

The rearrangement joins TRBV7-9 to TRBJ1-2; D gene ambiguous. CDR3 length equals 12 residues. Germline assignment: CDR1 SEHNR and CDR2 FQNEAQ (reference sequence). V was shortened by 1 base and J by 4 bases, with 4 bases between the two germline ends. The CDR3 coding sequence is TGTGCCAGCAGCTTAGACGCCTATGGCTACACCTTC. Its protein product is CASSLDAYGYTF.

The V and J genes are TRBV19 and TRBJ2-5; D is perhaps TRBD1 or TRBD2 (5 bases each). The CDR3 is 14 residues long. In germline, CDR1 is LNHDA, CDR2 SQIVND (reference sequence). Trimming cost V 3 bases and J 5 bases, with 13 bases left between them. This chain's CDR3 is CASSIGTGFETQYF. The CDR3 coding sequence is TGTGCCAGTAGTATTGGGACGGGGTTTGAGACCCAGTACTTC.

The DNA for the CDR3 is TGTGCCTGGAGTTTGGTGACCATAGCTTCCGAGCAGTACTTC. Its protein is CAWSLVTIASEQYF. The V and J genes are TRBV30 and TRBJ2-7; D uncertain. Trimming removed 2 bases from V and 6 bases from J, with 17 bases in between. In germline, CDR1 is GTSNPN, CDR2 SVGIG (reference sequence). CDR3 length: 14 amino acids. Based on the CDR3 plus reference TRBV30 and TRBJ2-7, the full variable domain is SQTIHQWPATLVQPVGSPLSLECTVEGTSNPNLYWYRQAAGRGLQLLFYSVGIGQISSEVPQNLSASRPQDRQFILSSKKLLLSDSGFYLCAWSLVTIASEQYFGPGTRLTVT.

This clone was detected once. V usage is TRBV27 and J usage is TRBJ2-1; TRBD2 agrees at 7 bases. The germline CDR1 and CDR2 sequences are MNHEY and SMNVEV (reference sequence). The ends lost 5 bases at V and 7 bases at J; junction bases unmatched: 14. The CDR3 runs to 16 residues. The CDR3 loop is CASSPRAAGAQNEQFF. For the CDR3, the DNA is TGTGCCAGCAGTCCCAGGGCGGCGGGAGCGCAGAATGAGCAGTTCTTC.

The chain carries TRBV6-5 and TRBJ2-7; weak D call: TRBD2 (6 bases). The V gene's germline CDR1 is MNHEY and CDR2 SVGAGI. The CDR3 loop spans 11 amino acids. V was trimmed by 6 bases and J by 5 bases, leaving 8 bases between them. CDR3 loop: CASRKRDEQYF. The CDR3 nucleotides read TGTGCCAGCAGGAAGCGGGACGAGCAGTACTTC.

The V gene is TRBV7-2, the J gene TRBJ2-3, with 15 bases that match TRBD2. The germline gives CDR1 SGHTA, CDR2 FQGNSA. J gave up 11 bases and V 5 bases, and 8 bases lay outside the gene matches. CDR3 size: 15 residues. CDR3 amino acids: CASSPGLAGGLRQYF. CDR3 bases: TGTGCCAGCAGCCCTGGACTAGCGGGGGGGCTTCGGCAGTATTTT.

Many counts were recorded for this clone. V gene TRBV7-2 combines with J gene TRBJ1-1; a possible D gene is TRBD1 (6 bases). This CDR3 has 15 amino acids. Trimming removed 5 bases from V and 5 bases from J, with 18 bases in between. CDR1 is SGHTA, CDR2 FQGNSA, per germline. Here the CDR3 reads CASSRGPGEGTEAFF. CDR3 DNA sequence: TGTGCCAGCAGCCGGGGACCAGGGGAGGGGACTGAAGCTTTCTTT.

The chain recombines TRBV5-4 with TRBJ2-2; TRBD1 agrees at 8 bases. With V trimmed by 4 bases and J by 1 base, 6 bases remained unmatched. The length of the CDR3 is 16 residues. Germline lookup yields CDR1 SGHNT and CDR2 YYREEE (reference sequence). CDR3 bases: TGTGCCAGCAGCCTATTCGGGACAGGGAACACCGGGGAGCTGTTTTTT. Encoded protein: CASSLFGTGNTGELFF.

CDR3 DNA sequence: TGTGCCAGCAGCTTAGAGCCTAGCGGGAGTAACCCGCAGTATTTT. Translation: CASSLEPSGSNPQYF. The rearrangement joins TRBV11-2 to TRBJ2-3; 10 bases agree with TRBD2. There are 15 residues in the CDR3. The V gene's germline CDR1 is SGHAT and CDR2 FQNNGV. The trim removed 0 bases at V and 10 bases at J, leaving 7 bases unmatched.